The T cell receptor (beta chain) described here comes from a study of a mutant IDH1 vaccine in newly diagnosed glioma. The wider study: In some groups vaccination began 4-6 weeks post-radiotherapy; others received it with temozolomide. There were approximately 62% males and roughly 38% females among treated patients, whose mean age was about 38 years. Most patients had received both radiotherapy and temozolomide, the prior options being radiotherapy, temozolomide, or both.

Germline assignment: CDR1 SEHNR and CDR2 FQNEAQ (reference sequence). The CDR3 spans 16 residues. V dropped 0 bases and J dropped 4; count of bases not matched to a gene: 4. Profiling relied on immunoSEQ multiplex PCR, and the TCRdb table lists in-frame clones only, not all of them. Of tens of thousands of clones in the sample, roughly 80% were seen once. A single count supports this clone. Its target is not known. Time point meaning: week 11, during vaccination. Vaccinated patients received 300 ug of mutant IDH1 20-mer peptide per dose, with topical imiquimod. The astrocytomas were IDH1-mutant, ATRX-negative, and WHO grade 3 or 4.

This chain links TRBV7-9 with TRBJ1-5; TRBD1 aligns across 9 bases. This TCR derives from a man aged 50-59 years with glioma. The source material was PBMCs, sampled from a glioma patient whose treatment included an IDH1 peptide vaccine. The CDR3 nucleotides read TGTGCCAGCAGCTTAGCTGGGGACAGGGAGAATCAGCCCCAGCATTTT. Its protein product is CASSLAGDRENQPQHF.